What follows is one T cell receptor (beta chain) and its context. The target antigen is unknown. The data were obtained in a study of graft-versus-host responses after intestinal transplantation. Study at large: Multivisceral, liver-intestinal, or isolated intestinal transplants were performed in recipients. Induction using anti-thymocyte globulin, followed by tacrolimus and steroids for approximately 3 years, was given to all recipients. General study points: Present in recipient marrow, GvH clones included some that appeared first in ileum or blood. Some patients had graft-donor T cell macrochimerism, and their allografts showed high graft-versus-host to host-versus-graft clonal ratios.

The V gene end was trimmed by 0 bases and the J gene end by 5 bases; junction bases not matched to a gene: 5. Germline CDR1 and CDR2: SGHVS and FNYEAQ. This CDR3 spans 17 amino acids. Sequencing used immunoSEQ multiplex PCR; TCRdb keeps in-frame clones, though not all of them. The sample lists 75,000 to 100,000 clones, about 94% occurring once. V and J are TRBV7-6 and TRBJ1-6, with 9 bases that match TRBD1. The clonotype was recovered from a human donor who received an intestinal transplant. This sample comprised unstimulated CD4+ T cells sorted from spleen or lymph node cells, obtained before intestinal transplant. This CDR3 reads CASSLAGDRANNSPLHF. The CDR3 bases are TGTGCCAGCAGCTTAGCGGGGGACAGGGCTAATAATTCACCCCTCCACTTT.